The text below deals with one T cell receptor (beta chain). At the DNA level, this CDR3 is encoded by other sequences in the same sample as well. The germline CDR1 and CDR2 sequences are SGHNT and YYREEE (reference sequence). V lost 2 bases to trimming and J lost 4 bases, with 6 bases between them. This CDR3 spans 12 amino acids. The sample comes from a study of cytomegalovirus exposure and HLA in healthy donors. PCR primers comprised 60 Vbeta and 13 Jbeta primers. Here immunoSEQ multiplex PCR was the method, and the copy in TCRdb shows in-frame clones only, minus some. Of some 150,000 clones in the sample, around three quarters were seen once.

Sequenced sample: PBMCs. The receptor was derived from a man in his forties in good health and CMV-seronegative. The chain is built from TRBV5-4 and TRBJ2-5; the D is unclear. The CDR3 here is CASSLSGETQYF. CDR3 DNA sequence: TGTGCCAGCAGCTTATCAGGAGAGACCCAGTACTTC.